The 19 T cell receptor beta chains presented below share a single source sample, sequenced in a study of blood T cell repertoires in COVID-19. The data were produced by immunoSEQ multiplex PCR, yet TCRdb's version contains in-frame clones alone and is incomplete. The repertoire holds around 200,000 clones, with 80% to 90% as singletons. Sequencing was done on a sample of PBMCs or T cells enriched from blood (not recorded which). These receptor sequences come from a man aged 35-49 years who had recovered from COVID-19.

V is TRBV10-1 and J is TRBJ1-5, with no clear D. Trimming removed 5 bases at V and 4 bases at J, with 9 bases between. Germline CDR1 and CDR2: WNHNN and SYGVQD (reference sequence). The CDR3 spans 13 residues. This chain's CDR3 is CASSLTLNQPQHF. Here the CDR3 DNA reads TGCGCCAGCAGTTTAACGCTAAATCAGCCCCAGCATTTT.

This rearrangement joins TRBV19 to TRBJ1-6, with D maybe TRBD1 (6 bases). Germline loops: CDR1 LNHDA, CDR2 SQIVND (reference sequence). Trimming cost V 4 bases and J 0 bases, with 16 bases left between them. This CDR3 has 18 amino acids. The CDR3 DNA reads as TGTGCCAGTAGTACCACAGGGAAATTGAGCTCCTATAATTCACCCCTCCACTTT. Translated, it gives CASSTTGKLSSYNSPLHF.

Written as DNA, the CDR3 is TGTGCCAGTACCACCTTACAGGGGTTGGGTCTCACTGAAGCTTTCTTT. It translates to CASTTLQGLGLTEAFF. V and J are TRBV19 and TRBJ1-1; 7 bases line up with TRBD1. Germline CDR1 and CDR2: LNHDA and SQIVND (reference sequence). With 7 bases clipped from V and 4 bases from J, the junction kept 15 bases outside the gene matches. The CDR3 spans 16 residues.

This chain links TRBV7-9 with TRBJ2-7; D is uncertain. There are 13 residues in the CDR3. Germline CDR1 SEHNR, CDR2 FQNEAQ (reference sequence). V was clipped by 6 bases and J by 0 bases, with 9 bases between them. The CDR3 nucleotides are TGTGCCAGCAGGACCAGGTACTCCTACGAGCAGTACTTC. It codes for CASRTRYSYEQYF.

This clone was found a few times. V usage is TRBV27 and J usage is TRBJ2-7, with TRBD2 identical over 10 bases. Germline CDR1 MNHEY, CDR2 SMNVEV (reference sequence). V lost 5 bases, J lost 2 bases, and 6 bases stayed unmatched. The CDR3 extends over 15 amino acids. As DNA, the CDR3 is TGTGCCAGCAGTCCTGGACTAGCGGAAACCTACGAGCAGTACTTC. As protein: CASSPGLAETYEQYF.

J is TRBJ1-2 and V is TRBV7-3, with TRBD1 identical over 8 bases. CDR1 is SGHTA and CDR2 is FQGTGA in the germline V gene. The CDR3 length is 13 residues. The J segment lost 7 bases and the V segment lost 5 bases, leaving 6 bases of the junction unmatched. DNA of the CDR3: TGTGCCAGCAGCCCAGGACAGGGCGGTGGCTACACCTTC. Translating it yields CASSPGQGGGYTF.

V usage is TRBV6-1 and J usage is TRBJ1-5; D is possibly TRBD1 (5 bases). The CDR3 has 16 residues. Per germline, CDR1 MNHNS and CDR2 SASEGT. Trimming stripped 1 base from V and 1 base from J, with 11 bases between. The CDR3 DNA is TGTGCCAGCAGTGAAGGTACGAACAGGAGCAATCAGCCCCAGCATTTT. Protein product: CASSEGTNRSNQPQHF.

The chain has TRBV6-5 and TRBJ2-1; D is perhaps TRBD2 (6 bases). The germline V gene encodes CDR1 MNHEY and CDR2 SVGAGI. Trimming removed 2 bases at V and 0 bases at J, with 8 bases between. The CDR3 spans 15 residues. CDR3 protein: CASSYRRGSYNEQFF. The CDR3 region has the DNA TGTGCCAGCAGTTACCGGAGGGGCTCCTACAATGAGCAGTTCTTC.

The chain carries TRBV11-2 and TRBJ1-4; D may be TRBD1 (6 bases). The CDR3 is 17 amino acids. Trimming pared 5 bases from V and 3 bases from J, leaving 19 bases between. Looked up from germline, CDR1 is SGHAT and CDR2 is FQNNGV. The CDR3 nucleotides read TGTGCCAGCAGCCCCGGGGTTAGGGCAGGGGCTAATGAAAAACTGTTTTTT. This encodes CASSPGVRAGANEKLFF.

This rearrangement joins TRBV2 to TRBJ2-1, with 8 bases identical to TRBD1. Per germline, CDR1 SNHLY and CDR2 FYNNEI. Unmatched junction bases numbered 18, after V lost 10 bases and J lost 4 bases. The CDR3 is made up of 17 amino acids. The CDR3 nucleotides are TGTGCCATACCGGGACAGGACGTGGCGGTCCCTTACAATGAGCAGTTCTTC. The encoded protein is CAIPGQDVAVPYNEQFF.

This sequence joins TRBV2 and TRBJ1-2, with D possibly TRBD1 on 5 matching bases. The CDR3 spans 14 residues. V gave up 8 bases and J gave up 4 bases, with 17 bases separating them. Germline CDR1 is SNHLY and CDR2 is FYNNEI. DNA of the CDR3: TGTGCCAGCTCATTCGGCAGGGAAGCCTATGGCTACACCTTC. Translated: CASSFGREAYGYTF.

The table lists this clone with a count of one. The chain uses TRBV7-3 and TRBJ2-2, with D uncertain. V gave up 4 bases and J gave up 6 bases, with 9 bases separating them. Germline assignment: CDR1 SGHTA and CDR2 FQGTGA. CDR3 length: 13 residues. The CDR3, as DNA: TGTGCCAGCAGCTCCACTCTTTCCGGGGAGCTGTTTTTT. It is translated as CASSSTLSGELFF.

The CDR3 DNA is TGTGCCAGCAGCCCTAATGTAGGTAGGGGCTACGAGCAGTACTTC. Amino acids: CASSPNVGRGYEQYF. The J gene is TRBJ2-7, the V gene TRBV11-3; D may be TRBD1 (5 bases). Trimming stripped 5 bases from V and 3 bases from J, with 17 bases between. The germline V gene has CDR1 SGHNT and CDR2 YENEEA. CDR3 length: 15 residues.

The CDR3 loop reads CASSYSGQVHWEQYF. CDR3 in DNA: TGTGCCAGCAGTTACTCCGGACAGGTCCACTGGGAGCAGTACTTC. V and J are TRBV6-5 and TRBJ2-7; 7 bases agree with TRBD1. The CDR3 sequence is 15 residues long. In germline, CDR1 is MNHEY, CDR2 SVGAGI. V trimming: 0 bases; J trimming: 7 bases; junction bases outside the gene matches: 9.

V usage is TRBV19 and J usage is TRBJ2-1; D may be TRBD1 (6 bases). V was clipped by 3 bases and J by 13 bases, with 13 bases between them. From germline, CDR1 is LNHDA and CDR2 SQIVND (reference sequence). The CDR3 sequence is 12 residues long. CDR3 nucleotide sequence: TGTGCCAGTAGTATTGGTTGGGGGCCACAGTTCTTC. Amino acid sequence: CASSIGWGPQFF.

The V call is TRBV29-1, the J call TRBJ1-2; TRBD1 aligns across 8 bases. CDR3 length: 13 residues. The junction had 5 bases not matched to a gene; V was cut back by 4 bases and J by 4 bases. In germline, CDR1 is SQVTM, CDR2 ANQGSEA. CDR3 sequence (DNA): TGCAGCGTTGCGGCAGGGGGCTTCTATGGCTACACCTTC. It yields the protein CSVAAGGFYGYTF.

This sequence joins TRBV5-1 and TRBJ2-7, with a tentative D call TRBD1 (6 bases). The CDR3 consists of 15 residues. Germline V gives CDR1 SGHRS, CDR2 YFSETQ. The V gene lost 2 bases and the J gene lost 0 bases, with 12 bases spanning the gap. The DNA for the CDR3 is TGCGCCAGCAGCTTAGGGGGAATATACTCCTACGAGCAGTACTTC. It codes for CASSLGGIYSYEQYF.

This sequence joins TRBV4-2 and TRBJ2-7; the D gene is possibly TRBD2 (7 bases). This CDR3 has 16 amino acids. The germline V gene has CDR1 LGHNA and CDR2 YNFKEQ. V lost 5 bases and J 0 bases, leaving 17 bases between the germline ends. The CDR3: CASSSRKGGHSYEQYF. Written as DNA, the CDR3 is TGTGCCAGCAGCTCCAGGAAGGGGGGGCACTCCTACGAGCAGTACTTC.

This chain joins TRBV5-1 and TRBJ1-1; weak D call: TRBD1 (6 bases). The CDR3 contains 16 residues. Germline values: CDR1 SGHRS, CDR2 YFSETQ. V was pared by 3 bases and J by 0 bases, with 15 bases between. The CDR3 coding sequence is TGCGCCAGCAGCTGGAACACAGGGATCATGAACACTGAAGCTTTCTTT. Translation: CASSWNTGIMNTEAFF. The variable domain in full, with the rest retrieved from reference TRBV5-1 and TRBJ1-1, is KAGVTQTPRYLIKTRGQQVTLSCSPISGHRSVSWYQQTPGQGLQFLFEYFSETQRNKGNFPGRFSGRQFSNSRSEMNVSTLELGDSALYLCASSWNTGIMNTEAFFGQGTRLTVV.